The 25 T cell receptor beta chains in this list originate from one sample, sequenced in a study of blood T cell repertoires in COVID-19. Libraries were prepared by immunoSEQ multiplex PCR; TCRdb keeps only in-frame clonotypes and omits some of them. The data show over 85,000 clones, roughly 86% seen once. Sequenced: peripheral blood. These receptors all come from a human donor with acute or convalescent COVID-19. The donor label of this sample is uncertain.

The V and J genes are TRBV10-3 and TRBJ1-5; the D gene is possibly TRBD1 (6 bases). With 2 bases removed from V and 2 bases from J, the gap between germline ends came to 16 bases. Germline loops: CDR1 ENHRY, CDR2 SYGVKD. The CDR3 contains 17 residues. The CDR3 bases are TGTGCCATCAGTGAGCGGAACAGGGTCCTCGGCAATCAGCCCCAGCATTTT. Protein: CAISERNRVLGNQPQHF.

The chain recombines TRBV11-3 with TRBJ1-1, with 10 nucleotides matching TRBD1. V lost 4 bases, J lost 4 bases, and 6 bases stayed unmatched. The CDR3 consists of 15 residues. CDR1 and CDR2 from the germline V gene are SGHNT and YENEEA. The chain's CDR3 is CASSSGTGAGTEAFF. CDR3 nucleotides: TGTGCCAGCAGCTCGGGGACAGGGGCGGGCACTGAAGCTTTCTTT.

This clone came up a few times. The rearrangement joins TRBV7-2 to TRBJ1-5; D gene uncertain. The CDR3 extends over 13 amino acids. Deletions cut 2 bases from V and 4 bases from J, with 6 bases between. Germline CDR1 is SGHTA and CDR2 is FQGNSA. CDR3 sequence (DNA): TGTGCCAGCAGCTTAATAGAAAATCAGCCCCAGCATTTT. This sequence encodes CASSLIENQPQHF. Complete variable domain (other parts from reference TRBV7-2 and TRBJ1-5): GAGVSQSPSNKVTEKGKDVELRCDPISGHTALYWYRQSLGQGLEFLIYFQGNSAPDKSGLPSDRFSAERTGGSVSTLTIQRTQQEDSAVYLCASSLIENQPQHFGDGTRLSIL.

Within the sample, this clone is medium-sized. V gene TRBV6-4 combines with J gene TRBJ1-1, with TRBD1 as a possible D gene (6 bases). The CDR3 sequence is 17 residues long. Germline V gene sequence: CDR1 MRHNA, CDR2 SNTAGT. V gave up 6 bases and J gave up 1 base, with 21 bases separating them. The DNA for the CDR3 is TGTGCCAGCAGCCCGTCGTCCGGAGACAGGCCGAACACTGAAGCTTTCTTT. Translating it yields CASSPSSGDRPNTEAFF.

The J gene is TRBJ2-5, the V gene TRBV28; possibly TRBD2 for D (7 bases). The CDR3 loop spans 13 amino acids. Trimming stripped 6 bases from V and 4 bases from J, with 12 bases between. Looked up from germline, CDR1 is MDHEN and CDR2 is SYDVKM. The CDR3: CASSPGGLETQYF. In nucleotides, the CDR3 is TGTGCCAGCAGCCCCGGGGGGCTAGAGACCCAGTACTTC. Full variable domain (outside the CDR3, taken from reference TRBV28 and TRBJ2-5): DVKVTQSSRYLVKRTGEKVFLECVQDMDHENMFWYRQDPGLGLRLIYFSYDVKMKEKGDIPEGYSVSREKKERFSLILESASTNQTSMYLCASSPGGLETQYFGPGTRLLVL.

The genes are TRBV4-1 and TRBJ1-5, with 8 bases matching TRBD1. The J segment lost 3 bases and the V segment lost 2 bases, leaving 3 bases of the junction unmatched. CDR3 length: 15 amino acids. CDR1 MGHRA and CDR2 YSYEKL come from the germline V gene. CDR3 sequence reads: CASSQPDRVNQPQHF. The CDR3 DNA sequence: TGCGCCAGCAGCCAACCGGACAGGGTCAATCAGCCCCAGCATTTT.

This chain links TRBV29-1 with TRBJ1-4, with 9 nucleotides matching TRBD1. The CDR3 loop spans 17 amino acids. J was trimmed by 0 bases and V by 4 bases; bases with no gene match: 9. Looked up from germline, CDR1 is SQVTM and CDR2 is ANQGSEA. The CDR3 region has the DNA TGCAGCGTTGGGGTACGGGGACAGGGAACAACTAATGAAAAACTGTTTTTT. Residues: CSVGVRGQGTTNEKLFF.

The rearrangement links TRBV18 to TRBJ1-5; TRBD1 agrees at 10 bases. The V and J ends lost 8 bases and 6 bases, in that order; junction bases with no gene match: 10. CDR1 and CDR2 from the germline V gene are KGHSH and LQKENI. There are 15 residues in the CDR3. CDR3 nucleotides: TGTGCCAGCGCAGCCGGGACAGGGGAGATTCAGCCCCAGCATTTT. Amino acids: CASAAGTGEIQPQHF.

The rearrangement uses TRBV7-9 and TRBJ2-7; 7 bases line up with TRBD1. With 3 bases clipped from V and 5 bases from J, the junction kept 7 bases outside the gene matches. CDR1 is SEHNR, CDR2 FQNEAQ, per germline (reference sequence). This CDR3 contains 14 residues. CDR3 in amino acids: CASSLPAGGNEQYF. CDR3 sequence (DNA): TGTGCCAGCAGCTTGCCCGCAGGGGGAAACGAGCAGTACTTC.

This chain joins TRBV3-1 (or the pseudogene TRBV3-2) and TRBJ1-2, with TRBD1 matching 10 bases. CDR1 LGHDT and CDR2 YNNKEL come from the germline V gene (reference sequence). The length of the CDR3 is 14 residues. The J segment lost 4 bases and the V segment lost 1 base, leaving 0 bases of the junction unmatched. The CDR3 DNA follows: TGTGCCAGCAGCCAAGGACAGGGGGCCTATGGCTACACCTTC. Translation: CASSQGQGAYGYTF.

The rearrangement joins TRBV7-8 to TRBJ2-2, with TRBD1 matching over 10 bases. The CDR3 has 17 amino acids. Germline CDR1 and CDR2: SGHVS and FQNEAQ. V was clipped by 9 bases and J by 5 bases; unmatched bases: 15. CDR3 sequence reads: CASTQIGGTGVTGELFF. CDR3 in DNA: TGTGCCAGTACTCAAATTGGGGGGACAGGGGTTACCGGGGAGCTGTTTTTT.

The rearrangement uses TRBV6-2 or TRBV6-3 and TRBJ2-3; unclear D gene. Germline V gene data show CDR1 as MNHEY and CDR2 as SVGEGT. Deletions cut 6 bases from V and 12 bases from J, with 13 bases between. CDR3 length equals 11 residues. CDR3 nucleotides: TGTGCCAGCAGCACCTCACGAACACAGTATTTT. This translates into CASSTSRTQYF.

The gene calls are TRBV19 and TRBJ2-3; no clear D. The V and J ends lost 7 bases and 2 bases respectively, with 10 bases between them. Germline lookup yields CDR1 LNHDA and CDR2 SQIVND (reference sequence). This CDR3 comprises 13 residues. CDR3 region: CASNLQFTDTQYF. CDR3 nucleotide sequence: TGTGCCAGTAATCTTCAGTTCACAGATACGCAGTATTTT.

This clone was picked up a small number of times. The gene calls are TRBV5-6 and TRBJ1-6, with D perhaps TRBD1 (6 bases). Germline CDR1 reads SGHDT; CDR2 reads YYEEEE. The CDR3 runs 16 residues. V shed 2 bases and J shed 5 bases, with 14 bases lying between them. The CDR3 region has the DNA TGTGCCAGCAGCTTTATACCCCAGGGGAATAATTCACCCCTCCACTTT. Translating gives CASSFIPQGNNSPLHF. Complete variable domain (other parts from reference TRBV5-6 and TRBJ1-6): DAGVTQSPTHLIKTRGQQVTLRCSPKSGHDTVSWYQQALGQGPQFIFQYYEEEERQRGNFPDRFSGHQFPNYSSELNVNALLLGDSALYLCASSFIPQGNNSPLHFGNGTRLTVT.

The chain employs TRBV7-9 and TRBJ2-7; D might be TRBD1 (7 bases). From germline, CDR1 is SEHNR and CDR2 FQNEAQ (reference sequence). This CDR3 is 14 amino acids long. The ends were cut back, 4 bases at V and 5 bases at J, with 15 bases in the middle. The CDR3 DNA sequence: TGTGCCAGCAGCTCCGCCAGGGGGGCGGACGAGCAGTACTTC. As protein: CASSSARGADEQYF.

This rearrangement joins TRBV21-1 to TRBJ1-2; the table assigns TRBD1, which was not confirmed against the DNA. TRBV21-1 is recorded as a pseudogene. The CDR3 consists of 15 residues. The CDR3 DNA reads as TGTGCCAGCAGCAAAGGGCGCAGAAACAGCTATGGCTACACCTTC. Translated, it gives CASSKGRRNSYGYTF.

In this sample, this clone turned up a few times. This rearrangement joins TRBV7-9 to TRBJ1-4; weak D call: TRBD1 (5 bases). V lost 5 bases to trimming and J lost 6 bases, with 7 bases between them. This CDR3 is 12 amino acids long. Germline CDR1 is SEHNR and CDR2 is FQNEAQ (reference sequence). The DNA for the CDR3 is TGTGCCAGCAGCACAGGAGATGAAAAACTGTTTTTT. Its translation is CASSTGDEKLFF. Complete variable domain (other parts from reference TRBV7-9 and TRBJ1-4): DTGVSQNPRHKITKRGQNVTFRCDPISEHNRLYWYRQTLGQGPEFLTYFQNEAQLEKSRLLSDRFSAERPKGSFSTLEIQRTEQGDSAMYLCASSTGDEKLFFGSGTQLSVL.

CDR3 in amino acids: CASSVLAGGPFLGNEQFF. The CDR3 DNA follows: TGTGCCAGCAGCGTCCTAGCGGGGGGACCCTTTTTAGGCAATGAGCAGTTCTTC. The rearrangement links TRBV9 to TRBJ2-1; TRBD2 matches 11 bases. CDR1 and CDR2 from the germline V gene are SGDLS and YYNGEE. Trimming took 2 bases from V and 6 from J; bases not matched to a gene: 13. This CDR3 contains 18 residues.

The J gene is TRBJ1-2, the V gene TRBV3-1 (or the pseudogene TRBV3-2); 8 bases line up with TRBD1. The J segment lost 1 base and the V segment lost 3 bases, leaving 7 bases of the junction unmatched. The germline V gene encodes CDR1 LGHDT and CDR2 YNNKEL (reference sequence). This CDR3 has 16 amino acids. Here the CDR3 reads CASSQSGGSINYGYTF. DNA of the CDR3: TGTGCCAGCAGCCAGTCAGGGGGCAGCATTAACTATGGCTACACCTTC.

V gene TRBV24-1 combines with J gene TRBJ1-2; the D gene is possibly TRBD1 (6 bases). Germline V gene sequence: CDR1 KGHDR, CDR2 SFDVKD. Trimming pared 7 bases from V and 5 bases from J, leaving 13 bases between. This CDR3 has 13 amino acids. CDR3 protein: CATSPAQGYGYTF. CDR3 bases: TGTGCCACCAGCCCCGCGCAGGGGTATGGCTACACCTTC.

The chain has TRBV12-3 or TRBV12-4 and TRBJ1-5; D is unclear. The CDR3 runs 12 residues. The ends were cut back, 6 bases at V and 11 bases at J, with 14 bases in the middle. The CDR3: CASSFLGEAQHF. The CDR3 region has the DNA TGTGCCAGCAGCTTCCTTGGGGAGGCCCAGCATTTT.

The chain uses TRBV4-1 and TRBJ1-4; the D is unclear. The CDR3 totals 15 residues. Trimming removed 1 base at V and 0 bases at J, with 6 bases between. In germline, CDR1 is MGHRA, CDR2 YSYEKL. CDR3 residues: CASSQGHSTNEKLFF. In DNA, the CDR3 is TGCGCCAGCAGCCAAGGACATTCAACTAATGAAAAACTGTTTTTT.

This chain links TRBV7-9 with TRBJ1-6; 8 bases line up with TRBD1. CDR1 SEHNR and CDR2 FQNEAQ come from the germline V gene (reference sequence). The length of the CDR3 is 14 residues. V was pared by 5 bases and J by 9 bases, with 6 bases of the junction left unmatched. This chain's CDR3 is CASSRGQGGSPLHF. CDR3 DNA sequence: TGTGCCAGCAGCCGAGGACAGGGAGGTTCACCCCTCCACTTT.

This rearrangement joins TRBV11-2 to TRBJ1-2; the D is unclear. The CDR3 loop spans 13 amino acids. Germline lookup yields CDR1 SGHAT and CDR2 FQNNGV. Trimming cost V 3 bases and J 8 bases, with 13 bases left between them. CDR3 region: CASSFYSNRGYTF. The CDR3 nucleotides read TGTGCCAGCAGCTTTTACTCTAACCGAGGCTACACCTTC.

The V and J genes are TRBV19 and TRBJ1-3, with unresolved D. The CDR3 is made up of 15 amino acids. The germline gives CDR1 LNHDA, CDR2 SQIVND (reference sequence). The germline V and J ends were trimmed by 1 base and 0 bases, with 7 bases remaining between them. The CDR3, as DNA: TGTGCCAGTAGTATAGCCGCCAGCTCTGGAAACACCATATATTTT. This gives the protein CASSIAASSGNTIYF.